The 32 T cell receptor beta chains given below trace back to one sample, sequenced in a study of cytomegalovirus exposure and HLA in healthy donors. With 60 Vbeta and 13 Jbeta primers, the PCR was carried out. Profiling relied on immunoSEQ multiplex PCR, and the TCRdb table lists in-frame clones only, not all of them. The sample contains fewer than 250,000 clones, about 80% of which appear only once. Source material: PBMCs. Source of these receptors: a man between 18 and 35 years old in good health and CMV-seronegative.

The chain uses TRBV5-1 and TRBJ2-7, with 8 bases lining up with TRBD1. Germline assignment: CDR1 SGHRS and CDR2 YFSETQ. CDR3 length: 14 residues. Losses at the gene ends were 0 bases for V and 5 bases for J; bases not matched to a gene: 4. CDR3 sequence (DNA): TGCGCCAGCAGCTTGGGGCAGGGGGCCCACGAGCAGTACTTC. Translation gives CASSLGQGAHEQYF.

The rearrangement uses TRBV19 and TRBJ2-7, with a possible D match to TRBD2 (6 bases). Between the trimmed V and J ends, which lost 2 bases and 3 bases, there was a span of 8 bases. CDR3 length: 13 residues. Germline V gene data show CDR1 as LNHDA and CDR2 as SQIVND (reference sequence). The CDR3 sequence: CASSIRGGYEQYF. CDR3 in DNA: TGTGCCAGTAGTATACGGGGAGGCTACGAGCAGTACTTC.

The rearrangement links TRBV6-1 to TRBJ1-4, with TRBD1 matching over 8 bases. Per germline, CDR1 MNHNS and CDR2 SASEGT. The CDR3 runs 16 residues. V lost 2 bases, J lost 7 bases, and 9 bases stayed unmatched. For the CDR3, the DNA is TGTGCCAGCAGTGAACAATCCCTACAGGGGGGTGAAAAACTGTTTTTT. Its protein is CASSEQSLQGGEKLFF.

The V and J genes are TRBV13 and TRBJ2-5; D not certain. The germline CDR1 and CDR2 sequences are PRHDT and FYEKMQ (reference sequence). This CDR3 has 14 residues. V lost 0 bases and J lost 7, with 12 bases in between. CDR3 DNA: TGTGCCAGCAGCTTAGGTGGTTTGGCTGGGACCCAGTACTTC. It yields the protein CASSLGGLAGTQYF.

This chain connects TRBV10-1 to TRBJ2-5; TRBD1 might be the D (7 bases). Near its end, the DNA agrees better with TRBJ2-7, so the J call may be wrong. Germline V CDR1 and CDR2: WNHNN, SYGVQD (reference sequence). The CDR3 contains 15 residues. For the CDR3, the DNA is TGCGCCAGCAGTGAGTCCCAGGGGGGCAGGGCCGAGCAGTACTTC. Translating it yields CASSESQGGRAEQYF.

This chain joins TRBV2 and TRBJ2-3; D is undetermined. This CDR3 has 14 amino acids. V lost 4 bases and J lost 6, with 14 bases in between. Germline V CDR1 and CDR2: SNHLY, FYNNEI. CDR3 nucleotides: TGTGCCAGCAGTGTTGGAATAGCTTCGGATACGCAGTATTTT. Encoded protein: CASSVGIASDTQYF.

This clone was counted once. The gene calls are TRBV27 and TRBJ2-3; TRBD2 is a possible D gene (5 bases). Per germline, CDR1 MNHEY and CDR2 SMNVEV (reference sequence). The length of the CDR3 is 15 residues. V was trimmed by 6 bases and J by 4 bases, leaving 17 bases between them. The CDR3 bases are TGTGCCAGCAGCCCCACCCTTTTCGGGGCAGATACGCAGTATTTT. Protein sequence: CASSPTLFGADTQYF.

This clone appeared a single time. V usage is TRBV29-1 and J usage is TRBJ1-1; TRBD1 matches 7 bases. V was pared by 8 bases and J by 5 bases, with 8 bases of the junction left unmatched. CDR3 length equals 12 residues. The V gene's germline CDR1 is SQVTM and CDR2 ANQGSEA. CDR3: CSTRQGGTEAFF. The CDR3 DNA sequence: TGCAGCACTAGGCAGGGGGGAACTGAAGCTTTCTTT. Variable domain in full (rest from reference TRBV29-1 and TRBJ1-1): SAVISQKPSRDICQRGTSLTIQCQVDSQVTMMFWYRQQPGQSLTLIATANQGSEATYESGFVIDKFPISRPNLTFSTLTVSNMSPEDSSIYLCSTRQGGTEAFFGQGTRLTVV.

The chain carries TRBV7-9 and TRBJ1-2, with D tentatively TRBD1 (5 bases). The CDR3 has 14 residues. The V and J ends lost 5 bases and 6 bases respectively, with 16 bases between them. The germline gives CDR1 SEHNR, CDR2 FQNEAQ (reference sequence). CDR3 amino acids: CASSIVGDEHGYTF. In DNA, the CDR3 is TGTGCCAGCAGCATTGTAGGGGATGAGCATGGCTACACCTTC.

The V gene is TRBV7-5, the J gene TRBJ2-1; whether TRBD1, the table's D call, matches the DNA was not checked. TRBV7-5 is a pseudogene. The CDR3 covers 19 residues. In DNA, the CDR3 is TGTGCCAGAAGCTTATTGGTCAGGGAATTTCGGTGGGCCTACAATGAGCAGTTCTTC. Translation gives CARSLLVREFRWAYNEQFF.

This chain joins TRBV10-3 and TRBJ2-1; 7 bases map to TRBD1. CDR3 size: 15 residues. Trimming took 6 bases from V and 3 from J; bases not matched to a gene: 8. The V gene's germline CDR1 is ENHRY and CDR2 SYGVKD. The CDR3 DNA reads as TGTGCCATCAGCGAGACGGACAGGATCTACAATGAGCAGTTCTTC. Translation gives CAISETDRIYNEQFF.

The rearrangement uses TRBV28 and TRBJ1-3; D is undetermined. The CDR3 is 14 residues long. Per germline, CDR1 MDHEN and CDR2 SYDVKM. The V end was cut by 6 bases, the J end by 0 bases, with 9 bases between. The CDR3 sequence is CASSSTASGNTIYF. CDR3 in DNA: TGTGCCAGCAGCTCTACAGCCTCTGGAAACACCATATATTTT. The full variable domain, with the rest looked up from reference TRBV28 and TRBJ1-3, is DVKVTQSSRYLVKRTGEKVFLECVQDMDHENMFWYRQDPGLGLRLIYFSYDVKMKEKGDIPEGYSVSREKKERFSLILESASTNQTSMYLCASSSTASGNTIYFGEGSWLTVV.

This sequence joins TRBV18 and TRBJ2-2; no reliable D call. CDR3 length: 14 amino acids. Trimming took 0 bases from V and 1 from J, leaving 3 bases between them. CDR1 and CDR2 (germline): KGHSH, LQKENI. The CDR3 reads CASSPPGNTGELFF. The DNA of the CDR3 is TGTGCCAGCTCACCACCCGGGAACACCGGGGAGCTGTTTTTT.

The gene calls are TRBV28 and TRBJ1-5; possibly TRBD1 for D (5 bases). The V end lost 8 bases, the J end lost 0 bases, and 14 bases lay between the germline ends. This CDR3 comprises 15 residues. Germline CDR1 and CDR2: MDHEN and SYDVKM. The CDR3 region is CASGLGGNSNQPQHF. The CDR3 nucleotides read TGTGCCAGCGGATTGGGGGGTAATAGCAATCAGCCCCAGCATTTT.

The chain carries TRBV5-1 and TRBJ2-3; no firm D call. Germline V CDR1 and CDR2: SGHRS, YFSETQ. V was shortened by 3 bases and J by 2 bases, with 4 bases between the two germline ends. The CDR3 extends over 12 amino acids. Here the CDR3 reads CASSSFTDTQYF. The CDR3 nucleotides read TGCGCCAGCAGCTCCTTCACAGATACGCAGTATTTT.

This sequence joins TRBV13 and TRBJ2-3, with a possible D match to TRBD2 (6 bases). Trimming pared 5 bases from V and 5 bases from J, leaving 14 bases between. Germline V lookup: CDR1 PRHDT, CDR2 FYEKMQ (reference sequence). CDR3 length: 14 amino acids. In DNA, the CDR3 is TGTGCCAGCAGCCCCAAGGGGCGGGAAGATACGCAGTATTTT. Translation: CASSPKGREDTQYF.

V is TRBV6-1 and J is TRBJ1-2; 9 positions match TRBD1. V trimming: 6 bases; J trimming: 8 bases; junction bases outside the gene matches: 10. The CDR3 runs to 14 residues. Per the germline V gene, CDR1 is MNHNS and CDR2 is SASEGT. This CDR3 reads CASSEGQGGWGYTF. The CDR3 DNA sequence: TGTGCCAGCAGCGAGGGACAGGGAGGATGGGGCTACACCTTC.

The V and J genes are TRBV7-6 and TRBJ2-7; a weak D match, TRBD1 (6 bases). This CDR3 region has 13 residues. The V end lost 4 bases, the J end lost 6 bases, and 13 bases lay between the germline ends. In germline, CDR1 is SGHVS, CDR2 FNYEAQ. This CDR3 is CASSSFLQGEQYF. The DNA of the CDR3 is TGTGCCAGCAGCTCGTTTTTACAGGGCGAGCAGTACTTC. The full variable domain, with the rest looked up from reference TRBV7-6 and TRBJ2-7, is GAGVSQSPRYKVTKRGQDVALRCDPISGHVSLYWYRQALGQGPEFLTYFNYEAQQDKSGLPNDRFSAERPEGSISTLTIQRTEQRDSAMYRCASSSFLQGEQYFGPGTRLTVT.

This sequence joins TRBV7-8 and TRBJ2-2; D is undetermined. This CDR3 comprises 11 residues. Trimming shortened V by 5 bases and J by 7 bases, and 5 bases separated the two germline ends. Germline assignment: CDR1 SGHVS and CDR2 FQNEAQ. Here the CDR3 DNA reads TGTGCCAGCAGCCGTTTCGGGGAGCTGTTTTTT. Its protein is CASSRFGELFF.

V is TRBV5-1 and J is TRBJ2-5, with D maybe TRBD1 (6 bases). With the DNA end fitting TRBJ2-7 better, the J assignment may be wrong. The germline V gene encodes CDR1 SGHRS and CDR2 YFSETQ. This CDR3 is built from 15 residues. The CDR3 loop reads CASSFLVQQGAEQYF. The CDR3 DNA is TGCGCCAGCAGCTTCTTAGTCCAACAGGGAGCCGAGCAGTACTTC.

The genes are TRBV5-1 and TRBJ2-5, with D perhaps matching TRBD1 (7 bases). CDR3 length: 16 amino acids. Germline loops: CDR1 SGHRS, CDR2 YFSETQ. Trimming took off 6 bases at V and 0 bases at J, with 18 bases between the two ends. The chain's CDR3 is CASTGGGHLYQETQYF. CDR3 sequence (DNA): TGCGCCAGCACAGGGGGAGGACACCTGTACCAAGAGACCCAGTACTTC.

V is TRBV5-8 and J is TRBJ1-2; 7 bases map to TRBD1. The V gene end was trimmed by 4 bases and the J gene end by 4 bases; junction bases not matched to a gene: 13. The CDR3 totals 16 residues. The germline gives CDR1 SGHTS, CDR2 YDEGEE. CDR3 coding DNA: TGTGCCAGCAGCCCCACGGGGGTAGGGGGCATCTATGGCTACACCTTC. It codes for CASSPTGVGGIYGYTF.

This clone was observed once. The gene calls are TRBV5-4 and TRBJ1-1; possible D gene TRBD1, 6 bases. The V end lost 1 base, the J end lost 1 base, and 11 bases lay between the germline ends. Germline CDR1 reads SGHNT; CDR2 reads YYREEE (reference sequence). This CDR3 is 15 amino acids long. The CDR3 spells CASSLWGQGNTEAFF. For the CDR3, the DNA is TGTGCCAGCAGCTTGTGGGGGCAGGGGAACACTGAAGCTTTCTTT.

The rearrangement links TRBV6-6 to TRBJ1-1; D not resolved. Germline V lookup: CDR1 MNHNY, CDR2 SVGAGI (reference sequence). This CDR3 is built from 15 residues. The ends were cut back, 5 bases at V and 3 bases at J, with 16 bases in the middle. The DNA for the CDR3 is TGTGCCAGCAGTAATCCTGAAGGGAGGTACACTGAAGCTTTCTTT. Translation gives CASSNPEGRYTEAFF.

The chain uses TRBV6-5 and TRBJ1-2, with 7 nucleotides matching TRBD1. Germline loops: CDR1 MNHEY, CDR2 SVGAGI. This CDR3 is 14 amino acids long. The trim removed 5 bases at V and 7 bases at J, leaving 10 bases unmatched. CDR3 nucleotides: TGTGCCAGCAGTATGACAGGGTGGACGGCTGGCTACACCTTC. Its protein product is CASSMTGWTAGYTF.

The gene calls are TRBV7-9 and TRBJ2-1; 7 bases agree with TRBD2. In germline, CDR1 is SEHNR, CDR2 FQNEAQ (reference sequence). V lost 1 base, J lost 13 bases, and 7 bases stayed unmatched. This CDR3 has 13 amino acids. The DNA of the CDR3 is TGTGCCAGCAGCTTAGGGTCGGGAGGAAGCCAGTTCTTC. It codes for CASSLGSGGSQFF.

The chain uses TRBV4-1 and TRBJ2-7; 7 bases are shared with TRBD1. Trimming removed 2 bases from V and 2 bases from J; junction bases left unmatched: 12. Germline values: CDR1 MGHRA, CDR2 YSYEKL. The CDR3 consists of 17 residues. CDR3: CASSQTSGTEKTYEQYF. In nucleotides, the CDR3 is TGCGCCAGCAGCCAAACTTCCGGGACAGAGAAAACCTACGAGCAGTACTTC.

The gene calls are TRBV2 and TRBJ2-3; 7 positions match TRBD2. V trimming: 4 bases; J trimming: 5 bases; junction bases outside the gene matches: 9. Germline-derived CDR1 and CDR2 are SNHLY and FYNNEI. The CDR3 length is 15 residues. Here the CDR3 DNA reads TGTGCCAGCAGTGCTAGACTAGCATTGGGAGATACGCAGTATTTT. It is translated as CASSARLALGDTQYF.

The rearrangement links TRBV30 to TRBJ1-4, with D unclear. V was trimmed by 3 bases and J by 6 bases, leaving 8 bases between them. This CDR3 is built from 12 residues. Germline assignment: CDR1 GTSNPN and CDR2 SVGIG (reference sequence). The CDR3 region is CAWRDSYEKLFF. CDR3 bases: TGTGCCTGGAGGGACTCCTATGAAAAACTGTTTTTT. Combining the CDR3 with reference TRBV30 and TRBJ1-4 gives the whole variable domain SQTIHQWPATLVQPVGSPLSLECTVEGTSNPNLYWYRQAAGRGLQLLFYSVGIGQISSEVPQNLSASRPQDRQFILSSKKLLLSDSGFYLCAWRDSYEKLFFGSGTQLSVL.

This clone was seen more than once but under ten times. The chain recombines TRBV28 with TRBJ2-5; 7 bases match TRBD2. V shed 6 bases and J 5 bases; nucleotides not matched to a gene: 12. This CDR3 has 15 amino acids. From germline, CDR1 is MDHEN and CDR2 SYDVKM. The CDR3 protein is CASSPVGGGEETQYF. The CDR3 region has the DNA TGTGCCAGCAGCCCGGTGGGGGGGGGAGAGGAGACCCAGTACTTC.

This clone was seen more than once but under ten times. This chain uses TRBV2 with TRBJ1-5; D is undetermined. The CDR3 sequence is 13 residues long. Germline V CDR1 and CDR2: SNHLY, FYNNEI. V lost 4 bases, J lost 0 bases, and 4 bases lay in between. The CDR3 DNA follows: TGTGCCAGCAGTGCAGATAGCAATCAGCCCCAGCATTTT. Its translation: CASSADSNQPQHF.

The V and J genes are TRBV2 and TRBJ2-5; possible D gene TRBD1, 5 bases. Judging by the DNA end, TRBJ2-7 fits better; the J call may be wrong. Germline-derived CDR1 and CDR2 are SNHLY and FYNNEI. This CDR3 contains 11 residues. Here the CDR3 DNA reads TGTGCCAGCAAGGGGTCCTACGAGCAGTACTTC. This codes for CASKGSYEQYF.